The source of this T cell receptor (beta chain) is a study of graft-versus-host responses after intestinal transplantation (dated by TCRdb to the early 2020s). For the wider study: The transplants that recipients received were multivisceral, liver-intestinal, or isolated intestinal. Every recipient was given anti-thymocyte globulin induction, followed by about 3 years of maintenance tacrolimus and steroids. Alloreactive clones were identified by sequencing pre-transplant mixed lymphocyte reaction products and comparing them with unstimulated pre-transplant donor and recipient T cells. Of the 20 to 25 intestinal transplant recipients enrolled in the cohort, one of whom was a retransplant, a few patients without pretransplant specimens were excluded. Bulk TCR-beta CDR3 sequencing was used to track graft-versus-host and host-versus-graft alloreactive T cell clones in the graft, circulation and bone marrow after intestinal transplantation. A peak of at least 4% donor T cells among recipient peripheral blood mononuclear cells was the definition used for donor T cell macrochimerism. Rather than being sequenced by the commercial service, samples from a few later patients were sequenced in-house on an Illumina MiSeq and processed with MiXCR. Summary of the overall study and its limitations: Early after transplant, peak levels of circulating GvH clones were associated with declines in HvG clones. High GvH to HvG T cell clonal ratios were observed in the allografts of patients with donor T cell macrochimerism. GvH clones turned up in recipient bone marrow, with some appearing earlier in ileal mucosa or blood, a pattern consistent with an intestinal mucosal origin. Conclusions were limited by the relatively low number and heterogeneity of intestinal transplant patients.

The time point label, read with the paper, signifies: cells obtained before transplantation from donor or recipient. CD3+CD4+ and CD3+CD8+ populations were FACS-sorted from unstimulated pre-transplant donor and recipient cells taken from spleen or lymph nodes. The library was prepared using the immunoSEQ multiplex PCR assay. In most patients, genomic DNA was isolated using the Qiagen DNeasy Blood and Tissue Kit and sent frozen to Adaptive Biotechnologies for TCR sequencing. For most patients, high-throughput TCR-beta CDR3 sequencing of genomic DNA was performed by Adaptive Biotechnologies. Per the original workflow: TCR sequencing data for approximately 17 patients were retrieved from Adaptive's ImmunoSEQ software; a few other patients were processed with MiXCR and VDJtools. To correct CD4 versus CD8 sorting errors, any sequence found in both subsets at a frequency ratio below 5:1 was removed. CDR3 nucleotide sequences shared between donor and recipient were removed because the origin of such sequences could not be assigned. At least 2-fold expansion over unstimulated cells and a minimum CFSE-low frequency of 0.002% (template counts) or 0.001% (read counts) were required for clones to be classified as alloreactive. A clone was considered mappable if detected in the sequenced pre-transplant spleen, lymph node, or MLR CFSE-low populations of the donor or recipient. The cumulative frequency of alloreactive clones was calculated as a percentage of all sequences, weighted by copy number. As stored in TCRdb, this immuneACCESS dataset retains in-frame rearrangements with V and J assigned. A fraction of the clones does not appear; measured against another copy, unresolved V genes explain less than half of the discrepancy, and the remainder lacks a known reason. D and trimming come from the DNA, and the V and J calls and clone size come from that table. Here the sample has about 89,000 clones; about 92% occur a single time. The ten biggest clones cover 2% of the sample.

In regard to this clone: What antigen it recognizes has not been identified. Nothing much larger sits one base from this clone, and base qualities are not available.

V has 3 bases trimmed and J has 8 bases trimmed; junction bases matching no gene number 6. Measured from the cysteine to the phenylalanine, the CDR3 is 15 residues long. The retained sequence is limited to the CDR3, 45 bases, with the frame set at the first base. The germline V gene provides CDR1 SGHTA and CDR2 FQGNSA. The sequence was obtained from a human donor who received an intestinal transplant. This receptor chain uses TRBV7-2 and TRBJ2-1, and TRBD2 matches 11 of the central bases. This material consisted of unstimulated CD8+ T cells sorted from spleen or lymph node cells, taken before intestinal transplant. The CDR3: CASSLDSGGAYEQFF. The sequenced DNA is TGTGCCAGCAGCTTGGATAGCGGGGGGGCTTATGAGCAGTTCTTC.